Following are 6 T cell receptor beta chains from one sample sequenced in a study of blood T cell repertoires in COVID-19. Repertoires were generated with immunoSEQ multiplex PCR, while TCRdb's copy carries only in-frame clones and drops some. The sample contains 90,000 or so clones, 70% to 85% of which appear only once. Source material: peripheral blood. All receptors come from a man aged 55 to 69 with acute or convalescent COVID-19.

The chain joins TRBV6-6 to TRBJ1-2, with 8 bases identical to TRBD1. CDR3 length equals 15 residues. Germline assignment: CDR1 MNHNY and CDR2 SVGAGI (reference sequence). V trimming: 2 bases; J trimming: 5 bases; junction bases outside the gene matches: 7. The CDR3 here is CASSYGQGLNYGYTF. In DNA form, the CDR3 reads TGTGCCAGCAGTTACGGACAGGGTCTAAATTATGGCTACACCTTC.

This rearrangement joins TRBV9 to TRBJ2-1, with D possibly TRBD2 on 6 matching bases. Germline values: CDR1 SGDLS, CDR2 YYNGEE. There are 13 residues in the CDR3. The V gene lost 1 base and the J gene lost 6 bases, with 8 bases spanning the gap. The CDR3 sequence is CASSVLGGNEQFF. The CDR3 nucleotides are TGTGCCAGCAGCGTATTGGGGGGCAATGAGCAGTTCTTC.

V gene TRBV28 combines with J gene TRBJ2-1; TRBD2 matches at 13 bases. V gave up 6 bases and J gave up 3 bases; unmatched junction bases: 11. CDR1 is MDHEN, CDR2 SYDVKM, per germline. CDR3 size: 18 residues. CDR3 amino acids: CASSLTSGGTLDYNEQFF. The CDR3 coding sequence is TGTGCCAGCAGCTTGACTAGCGGGGGGACCTTGGACTACAATGAGCAGTTCTTC.

The chain recombines TRBV6-5 with TRBJ2-3, with TRBD2 matching over 9 bases. Trimming cost V 7 bases and J 1 base; bases outside gene matches: 3. Germline V gene lookup returns CDR1 MNHEY and CDR2 SVGAGI. The CDR3 consists of 14 residues. CDR3: CASNLAGGTDTQYF. CDR3 DNA sequence: TGTGCCAGCAATTTAGCGGGGGGCACAGATACGCAGTATTTT.

The V gene is TRBV2, the J gene TRBJ1-2; D possibly corresponds to TRBD1 (6 bases). Germline CDR1 and CDR2: SNHLY and FYNNEI. This CDR3 region has 13 residues. The CDR3 region is CASWGLSNYGYTF. The CDR3 DNA follows: TGTGCTAGCTGGGGGCTTAGTAACTATGGCTACACCTTC.

This chain's CDR3 is CASSRNEQFF. Written as DNA, the CDR3 is TGTGCCAGCAGCCGTAATGAGCAGTTCTTC. The chain carries TRBV7-9 and TRBJ2-1, with D uncertain. This CDR3 is built from 10 residues. The ends were cut back, 5 bases at V and 7 bases at J, with 3 bases in the middle. Germline CDR1 and CDR2: SEHNR and FQNEAQ (reference sequence).